These 23 T cell receptor beta chains share one sample of origin, sequenced in a study of Ad26.COV2.S vaccination and SARS-CoV-2 variants (dated by TCRdb to 2020 to 2023). This specimen's treatment or condition label, interpreted: roughly 18 received Ad26.COV2.S at low or high dose, single or two shots; about 5 received placebo; per-sample allocation not given. For vaccine and placebo recipients, the sequenced repertoires came from samples collected on day 63 after the first injection. Library creation used the immunoSEQ multiplex PCR assay. The table was pulled from immuneACCESS by TCRdb, which kept in-frame rearrangements only. Such tables lose some clones; where checked, under half of the loss comes from unresolved V genes, and the rest has no known cause. Within this sample are some 290,000 clones, with just over 85% of them counted one time only. Of the sample, 1.5% to 2.5% is held by the ten largest clones.

The sample in question was peripheral blood, obtained in a trial of Ad26.COV2.S vaccine versus placebo. The receptors originated from a person between 18 and 65 years old who received the Ad26.COV2.S COVID-19 vaccine or a placebo.

As for this clone: The junction and the germline gene differ at one end; a read error may be behind it. The chain recombines TRBV15 with TRBJ1-2; possible D gene TRBD1, 5 bases. The germline gives CDR1 LNHNV, CDR2 YYDKDF (reference sequence). The CDR3 contains 11 residues. CDR3 amino acids: CATLGGAAFNF. For the CDR3, the DNA is TGTGCCACCCTAGGTGGGGCCGCCTTCAACTTC.

The V call is TRBV9, the J call TRBJ1-5; D uncertain. Per the germline V gene, CDR1 is SGDLS and CDR2 is YYNGEE. This CDR3 is 13 amino acids long. Trimming took 3 bases from V and 2 from J, leaving 6 bases between them. CDR3 protein: CASSASGNQPQHF. Here the CDR3 DNA reads TGTGCCAGCAGCGCCTCGGGCAATCAGCCCCAGCATTTT.

This sequence joins TRBV28 and TRBJ2-7, with 9 bases that match TRBD1. Unmatched junction bases numbered 8, after V lost 5 bases and J lost 0 bases. Germline lookup yields CDR1 MDHEN and CDR2 SYDVKM. CDR3 length equals 16 residues. CDR3 sequence reads: CASSTTGTGSSYEQYF. The CDR3, as DNA: TGTGCCAGCAGTACCACCGGGACAGGGAGCTCCTACGAGCAGTACTTC.

V and J are TRBV18 and TRBJ2-1; unclear D gene. This CDR3 has 12 residues. V was cut by 4 bases and J by 1 base, with 2 bases left in between. The germline V gene has CDR1 KGHSH and CDR2 LQKENI. The CDR3 loop is CASSRSYNEQFF. The CDR3, as DNA: TGTGCCAGCTCACGGTCCTACAATGAGCAGTTCTTC.

The chain recombines TRBV15 with TRBJ2-5; unclear D gene. This CDR3 comprises 14 residues. The germline V gene encodes CDR1 LNHNV and CDR2 YYDKDF (reference sequence). Trimming cost V 0 bases and J 2 bases, with 7 bases left between them. The CDR3 is CATSRERLQETQYF. For the CDR3, the DNA is TGTGCCACCAGCAGAGAGAGGTTACAAGAGACCCAGTACTTC.

The rearrangement joins TRBV4-2 to TRBJ1-1; D unclear. In germline, CDR1 is LGHNA, CDR2 YNFKEQ. Trimming removed 5 bases from V and 6 bases from J, with 13 bases in between. The CDR3 covers 13 residues. The DNA for the CDR3 is TGTGCCAGCAGCTCCCCACACGGGGCTGAAGCTTTCTTT. Its translation: CASSSPHGAEAFF.

The chain joins TRBV18 to TRBJ2-3, with TRBD2 matching 13 bases. V trimming: 4 bases; J trimming: 6 bases; junction bases outside the gene matches: 13. CDR1 is KGHSH and CDR2 is LQKENI in the germline V gene. The CDR3 length is 18 residues. The CDR3 protein is CASSRLTSGGSDSDTQYF. In DNA, the CDR3 is TGTGCCAGCTCACGACTGACTAGCGGGGGGTCGGATTCCGATACGCAGTATTTT.

As DNA, the CDR3 is TGTGCCAGCAGCCCACAGGGTACTGAAGCTTTCTTT. Its protein is CASSPQGTEAFF. The V gene is TRBV14, the J gene TRBJ1-1, with D tentatively TRBD1 (6 bases). The germline V gene has CDR1 SGHDN and CDR2 FVKESK. V was cut by 4 bases and J by 5 bases, with 8 bases left in between. The CDR3 covers 12 residues.

The chain combines TRBV6-5 with TRBJ2-7; tentative D call: TRBD1 (6 bases). V lost 7 bases, J lost 5 bases, and 18 bases lay in between. The CDR3 contains 14 residues. CDR1 is MNHEY, CDR2 SVGAGI, per germline. Here the CDR3 reads CASIPNLTGNEQYF. The CDR3 DNA sequence: TGTGCCAGCATCCCAAACTTAACAGGGAACGAGCAGTACTTC.

This clone showed up just a few times. This chain links TRBV5-4 with TRBJ2-7; D ambiguous. This CDR3 region has 16 residues. The germline V gene has CDR1 SGHNT and CDR2 YYREEE (reference sequence). Trimming stripped 0 bases from V and 0 bases from J, with 13 bases between. The CDR3 sequence: CASSLAKGWNSYEQYF. CDR3 DNA: TGTGCCAGCAGCTTGGCCAAAGGTTGGAACTCCTACGAGCAGTACTTC.

The CDR3 nucleotides are TGTGCCAGCAGTGAAACCAAGGATACGCAGTATTTT. Translation gives CASSETKDTQYF. The rearrangement joins TRBV6-1 to TRBJ2-3, with D unresolved. Per the germline V gene, CDR1 is MNHNS and CDR2 is SASEGT. V was shortened by 2 bases and J by 6 bases, with 6 bases between the two germline ends. The CDR3 has 12 amino acids.

This chain joins TRBV10-3 and TRBJ1-3, with D tentatively TRBD1 (6 bases). Trimming stripped 5 bases from V and 3 bases from J, with 17 bases between. This CDR3 spans 16 amino acids. Germline assignment: CDR1 ENHRY and CDR2 SYGVKD. In DNA form, the CDR3 reads TGTGCCATCAGTAAAGAATGGCAGGGGAATGGAAACACCATATATTTT. Its protein is CAISKEWQGNGNTIYF.

The rearrangement joins TRBV11-3 to TRBJ2-3; D not certain. This CDR3 has 13 residues. The germline V gene has CDR1 SGHNT and CDR2 YENEEA. The V end lost 3 bases, the J end lost 2 bases, and 6 bases lay between the germline ends. The CDR3 sequence: CASSFMVTDTQYF. Written as DNA, the CDR3 is TGTGCCAGCAGCTTCATGGTCACAGATACGCAGTATTTT.

The chain joins TRBV19 to TRBJ2-3; D not resolved. V lost 4 bases to trimming and J lost 9 bases, with 17 bases between them. The germline CDR1 and CDR2 sequences are LNHDA and SQIVND (reference sequence). This CDR3 has 14 amino acids. CDR3 bases: TGTGCCAGTAGTACCCCCTCCTCTAGTGGCACGCAGTATTTT. Translation: CASSTPSSSGTQYF.

The chain links TRBV30 to TRBJ2-1, with TRBD2 matching over 11 bases. The J segment lost 0 bases and the V segment lost 3 bases, leaving 7 bases of the junction unmatched. CDR1 is GTSNPN and CDR2 is SVGIG in the germline V gene (reference sequence). The CDR3 contains 17 residues. In DNA, the CDR3 is TGTGCCTGGAGGCTAGCGGGGGGCCACTACTCCTACAATGAGCAGTTCTTC. Protein product: CAWRLAGGHYSYNEQFF. The whole variable domain, filled in from reference TRBV30 and TRBJ2-1, reads SQTIHQWPATLVQPVGSPLSLECTVEGTSNPNLYWYRQAAGRGLQLLFYSVGIGQISSEVPQNLSASRPQDRQFILSSKKLLLSDSGFYLCAWRLAGGHYSYNEQFFGPGTRLTVL.

The CDR3 region has the DNA TGTGCCAGCAGCCAAGACGTGGGGTGGTACGAGCAGTACTTC. Its translation: CASSQDVGWYEQYF. The chain uses TRBV4-2 and TRBJ2-7; D unresolved. This CDR3 is 14 amino acids long. Germline lookup yields CDR1 LGHNA and CDR2 YNFKEQ. V was pared by 0 bases and J by 4 bases, with 10 bases between.

The gene calls are TRBV5-1 and TRBJ1-4, with a weak D call TRBD1 (6 bases). Germline assignment: CDR1 SGHRS and CDR2 YFSETQ. V was shortened by 1 base and J by 8 bases, with 12 bases between the two germline ends. The CDR3 is made up of 14 amino acids. CDR3: CASSLRGAREKLFF. The CDR3 DNA sequence: TGCGCCAGCAGCTTGCGGGGGGCCCGGGAAAAACTGTTTTTT.

V usage is TRBV7-9 and J usage is TRBJ2-7; TRBD1 matches 7 bases. The V gene's germline CDR1 is SEHNR and CDR2 FQNEAQ (reference sequence). This CDR3 comprises 16 residues. Trimming at V came to 1 base and at J to 0 bases, leaving 6 bases not matched to a gene. CDR3 region: CASSLVRTGSSYEQYF. CDR3 nucleotide sequence: TGTGCCAGCAGCTTAGTTAGGACAGGATCCTCCTACGAGCAGTACTTC.

The chain recombines TRBV2 with TRBJ1-1; D gene unclear. The germline V gene encodes CDR1 SNHLY and CDR2 FYNNEI. Trimming pared 0 bases from V and 3 bases from J, leaving 8 bases between. CDR3 length equals 14 residues. CDR3 sequence reads: CASSEARGYTEAFF. The CDR3 DNA reads as TGTGCCAGCAGTGAAGCGCGGGGATACACTGAAGCTTTCTTT. The variable domain in full, completed from reference TRBV2 and TRBJ1-1, reads EPEVTQTPSHQVTQMGQEVILRCVPISNHLYFYWYRQILGQKVEFLVSFYNNEISEKSEIFDDQFSVERPDGSNFTLKIRSTKLEDSAMYFCASSEARGYTEAFFGQGTRLTVV.

This chain uses TRBV7-2 with TRBJ2-1; 8 nucleotides line up with TRBD2. Germline V CDR1 and CDR2: SGHTA, FQGNSA. The trim removed 1 base at V and 4 bases at J, leaving 6 bases unmatched. This CDR3 is 16 amino acids long. The CDR3 region is CASSLGPAGAYNEQFF. DNA for the CDR3: TGTGCCAGCAGCTTAGGGCCAGCGGGGGCGTACAATGAGCAGTTCTTC.

This clone was seen a single time. This chain links TRBV10-3 with TRBJ2-2; 7 nucleotides agree with TRBD1. The ends lost 11 bases at V and 7 bases at J; junction bases unmatched: 22. Germline V gene sequence: CDR1 ENHRY, CDR2 SYGVKD. The CDR3 has 17 residues. The CDR3 here is CAVPPLHRDSSNGELFF. CDR3 sequence (DNA): TGTGCCGTCCCACCCCTCCACCGGGACAGTTCGAACGGGGAGCTGTTTTTT.

This rearrangement joins TRBV15 to TRBJ1-2; D may be TRBD1 (5 bases). V was cut by 0 bases and J by 5 bases, with 10 bases left in between. This CDR3 has 14 amino acids. Germline-derived CDR1 and CDR2 are LNHNV and YYDKDF (reference sequence). The CDR3 coding sequence is TGTGCCACCAGCAGAGATGGGGCAGGTTATGGCTACACCTTC. Translated: CATSRDGAGYGYTF.

The chain has TRBV7-9 and TRBJ1-1; D is unclear. Trimming took off 5 bases at V and 4 bases at J, with 17 bases between the two ends. CDR3 length: 15 residues. CDR1 SEHNR and CDR2 FQNEAQ come from the germline V gene (reference sequence). This CDR3 is CASSPRAGRGTEAFF. The DNA of the CDR3 is TGTGCCAGCAGCCCCCGAGCGGGCCGGGGCACTGAAGCTTTCTTT.